In its sample, the clone carrying this T cell receptor beta chain was seen a few times. What it binds is unknown. This specimen comes from a study of T cell responses to AZD1222 COVID-19 vaccine. Study-wide results and caveats: Most donors were white British, females outnumbered males, and clonal diversity was possibly underestimated.

V was pared by 4 bases and J by 4 bases, with 6 bases between. The CDR3 consists of 12 residues. Repertoires were generated with immunoSEQ multiplex PCR, while TCRdb's copy carries only in-frame clones and drops some. The data show approximately 150,000 clones, 90% to 95% seen once. The receptor was derived from an adult in good health. This sequence joins TRBV12-3 or TRBV12-4 and TRBJ2-3; D uncertain. Sequenced here: peripheral blood, sampled on day 0 of AZD1222 vaccination. CDR3 protein: CASSWTPDTQYF. The CDR3 nucleotides read TGTGCCAGCAGTTGGACCCCAGATACGCAGTATTTT.